Below, 15 T cell receptor beta chains from the same sample are listed, as sequenced in a study of cytomegalovirus exposure and HLA in healthy donors. Primers: 60 Vbeta forward and 13 Jbeta reverse. Assay: immunoSEQ multiplex PCR; the TCRdb copy retains only in-frame clones and omits some. In the table there are under 150,000 clones, about 82% of which are singletons. The material sequenced was PBMCs. The receptors here all came from a male donor in good health and CMV-seronegative.

The chain employs TRBV5-8 and TRBJ2-5; 8 nucleotides align to TRBD1. This CDR3 has 15 amino acids. Germline loops: CDR1 SGHTS, CDR2 YDEGEE. Trimming removed 2 bases from V and 2 bases from J; junction bases left unmatched: 5. CDR3 nucleotides: TGTGCCAGCAGCTTTCAGGGGGCCCTTCAAGAGACCCAGTACTTC. It encodes CASSFQGALQETQYF.

This clone appeared a few times. The chain has TRBV2 and TRBJ2-7; D is perhaps TRBD2 (5 bases). V was shortened by 3 bases and J by 3 bases, with 9 bases between the two germline ends. Germline V gives CDR1 SNHLY, CDR2 FYNNEI. The CDR3 spans 13 residues. The CDR3 is CASSEGEIYEQYF. CDR3 nucleotides: TGTGCCAGCAGTGAGGGAGAAATCTACGAGCAGTACTTC.

The chain has TRBV6-1 and TRBJ1-1; D unclear. The CDR3 loop spans 12 amino acids. Trimming took off 4 bases at V and 4 bases at J, with 7 bases between the two ends. CDR1 is MNHNS and CDR2 is SASEGT in the germline V gene. The CDR3 nucleotides read TGTGCCAGCAGTGGAGAGAGCACTGAAGCTTTCTTT. This gives the protein CASSGESTEAFF.

J is TRBJ2-5 and V is TRBV15, with 12 nucleotides matching TRBD1. Trimming removed 3 bases from V and 4 bases from J; junction bases left unmatched: 3. CDR3 length: 15 residues. Germline CDR1 and CDR2: LNHNV and YYDKDF (reference sequence). The CDR3 DNA sequence: TGTGCCACCAGCAGGGGGACAGGGGGCTCAGAGACCCAGTACTTC. Residues: CATSRGTGGSETQYF.

V usage is TRBV11-1 and J usage is TRBJ2-1; 15 nucleotides align to TRBD2. The CDR3 has 16 amino acids. The germline V gene has CDR1 SGHAT and CDR2 FQDESV (reference sequence). V dropped 8 bases and J dropped 6; count of bases not matched to a gene: 8. DNA for the CDR3: TGTGCCAGCCTCGGACTAGCGGGAGGGTCTAGCAATGAGCAGTTCTTC. Protein product: CASLGLAGGSSNEQFF.

The rearrangement uses TRBV30 and TRBJ1-3, with 7 bases lining up with TRBD1. Trimming cost V 3 bases and J 4 bases; bases outside gene matches: 6. CDR3 size: 14 residues. Germline values: CDR1 GTSNPN, CDR2 SVGIG (reference sequence). The CDR3 sequence: CAWSPGTAGNTIYF. CDR3 bases: TGTGCCTGGAGCCCGGGGACAGCCGGAAACACCATATATTTT.

The chain combines TRBV7-3 with TRBJ2-1, with D possibly matching TRBD2 (5 bases). This CDR3 is 15 amino acids long. The germline V and J ends were trimmed by 0 bases and 2 bases, with 8 bases remaining between them. Per germline, CDR1 SGHTA and CDR2 FQGTGA. CDR3 residues: CASSLTPGAYNEQFF. For the CDR3, the DNA is TGTGCCAGCAGCTTAACGCCCGGGGCCTACAATGAGCAGTTCTTC.

Of note for this clone: Germline is not matched at one junction end, which may reflect a read error. J is TRBJ2-2 and V is TRBV7-9; TRBD2 aligns across 13 bases. The CDR3 extends over 17 amino acids. CDR1 is SEHNR and CDR2 is FQNEAQ in the germline V gene (reference sequence). The CDR3 here is CSSSSRTSGGNTGELFF. The CDR3 nucleotides are TGTTCCAGCAGCTCTCGGACTAGCGGGGGCAACACCGGGGAGCTGTTTTTT.

The chain carries TRBV13 and TRBJ1-2, with no clear D. This CDR3 spans 15 amino acids. With 1 base removed from V and 5 bases from J, the gap between germline ends came to 14 bases. The germline V gene encodes CDR1 PRHDT and CDR2 FYEKMQ (reference sequence). The CDR3 DNA sequence: TGTGCCAGCAGCTTAGAACGTCTGTCCCAGTATGGCTACACCTTC. It translates to CASSLERLSQYGYTF.

The chain uses TRBV28 and TRBJ2-1; 8 positions agree with TRBD2. Germline loops: CDR1 MDHEN, CDR2 SYDVKM. V gave up 3 bases and J gave up 15 bases; unmatched junction bases: 7. The CDR3 is 12 amino acids. CDR3 coding DNA: TGTGCCAGCAGTTTGCCGACTAGCGCCTCGTTCTTC. Its protein is CASSLPTSASFF.

J is TRBJ2-3 and V is TRBV5-5; TRBD2 agrees at 9 bases. The CDR3 is made up of 17 amino acids. Trimming removed 4 bases from V and 4 bases from J; junction bases left unmatched: 13. CDR1 and CDR2 from the germline V gene are SGHKS and YYEKEE (reference sequence). Written as DNA, the CDR3 is TGTGCCAGCAGCGCCCTCCGAGGCGGGGGGGCCGCAGATACGCAGTATTTT. It yields the protein CASSALRGGGAADTQYF.

The rearrangement joins TRBV27 to TRBJ1-4, with D maybe TRBD1 (5 bases). Per the germline V gene, CDR1 is MNHEY and CDR2 is SMNVEV (reference sequence). The CDR3 totals 14 residues. V dropped 11 bases and J dropped 5 bases, with 18 bases sitting between them. The CDR3 spells CASAAGPTNEKLFF. Here the CDR3 DNA reads TGTGCCTCAGCAGCGGGGCCGACGAATGAAAAACTGTTTTTT.

The genes are TRBV7-6 and TRBJ2-2; 9 positions agree with TRBD2. The trim removed 5 bases at V and 5 bases at J, leaving 6 bases unmatched. Germline CDR1 reads SGHVS; CDR2 reads FNYEAQ. The CDR3 consists of 15 residues. DNA of the CDR3: TGTGCCAGCAGCCTTAGCGGGAGTGGAACCGGGGAGCTGTTTTTT. It codes for CASSLSGSGTGELFF.

The chain recombines TRBV13 with TRBJ1-1; D not resolved. Trimming left V 4 bases short and J 0 bases short, with 12 bases between. The V gene's germline CDR1 is PRHDT and CDR2 FYEKMQ (reference sequence). This CDR3 is 15 amino acids long. The CDR3 DNA sequence: TGTGCCAGCAGCTCGGGAGGGAGCTTGAACACTGAAGCTTTCTTT. Amino acid sequence: CASSSGGSLNTEAFF.

This clone was counted a few times. This chain joins TRBV5-4 and TRBJ2-2, with D possibly TRBD1 on 6 matching bases. Germline CDR1 SGHNT, CDR2 YYREEE (reference sequence). The CDR3 is 16 amino acids. V was shortened by 7 bases and J by 1 base, with 17 bases between the two germline ends. The CDR3 spells CASGGPGHKNTGELFF. Written as DNA, the CDR3 is TGTGCCAGCGGAGGTCCGGGACACAAGAACACCGGGGAGCTGTTTTTT.